This T cell receptor (beta chain) was observed in a study of shared clonotypes between healthy human individuals. Study-level findings and limits: Memory subsets had estimated richness that was generally smaller than that of naive subsets. Investigators collected only blood, and repertoires in tissues likely differ.

This CDR3 comprises 16 residues. The germline V gene encodes CDR1 SGHNT and CDR2 YYREEE (reference sequence). The V end lost 4 bases, the J end lost 7 bases, and 21 bases lay between the germline ends. On this clone: Its cognate antigen is unknown.

Repertoires were generated with immunoSEQ multiplex PCR, while TCRdb's copy carries only in-frame clones and drops some. The repertoire holds 2 million to 2.5 million clones, with approximately 95% as singletons. This sequence was found in a young man in good health. Some clones in this sample may be carry-over from other donors' samples. The chain is built from TRBV5-4 and TRBJ2-1; unclear D gene. Material: naive CD4+ T cells from PBMCs. Subset indicated: CD45RA+ positively selected. The CDR3 DNA reads TGTGCCAGCAGCCCACCTCCCAATCTTTTCGAAAATGAGCAGTTCTTC. This codes for CASSPPPNLFENEQFF.